The 27 T cell receptor beta chains given below trace back to one sample, sequenced in a study of monozygotic twins with inflammatory bowel disease. With the 5' RACE reads reprocessed, TCRdb shows one record per CDR3 protein and no DNA. The listing records 300,000 to 450,000 distinct CDR3 sequences. The specimen sequenced was blood. Source of these receptors: a human donor with ulcerative colitis or Crohn's disease, or a healthy co-twin of an affected twin (not recorded which).

This sequence joins TRBV5-6 and TRBJ1-5; the D gene TCRdb calls, TRBD1, cannot be checked with no DNA. CDR3 length equals 16 residues. Looked up from germline, CDR1 is SGHDT and CDR2 is YYEEEE. The CDR3 here is CASSLGQGASNQPQHF.

The chain is built from TRBV6-1 and TRBJ2-1; checking the TCRdb D call of TRBD2 is not possible without DNA. This CDR3 has 15 amino acids. The germline V gene has CDR1 MNHNS and CDR2 SASEGT. CDR3: CASSRQRGAYNEQFF.

This chain joins TRBV12-3 or TRBV12-4 and TRBJ2-7. The CDR3 has 13 residues. The CDR3 spells CASSPYSSYEQYF.

The chain uses TRBV7-2 and TRBJ1-2; TCRdb indicates TRBD1, and absent DNA this call remains unverified. The germline gives CDR1 SGHTA, CDR2 FQGNSA. The CDR3 is 14 residues long. CDR3 amino acids: CASSFVHALYGYTF.

This CDR3 is CASSFWVLDSPLHF. V is TRBV7-3 and J is TRBJ1-6. The germline CDR1 and CDR2 sequences are SGHTA and FQGTGA. This CDR3 spans 14 amino acids.

The chain recombines TRBV9 with TRBJ2-1; TCRdb gives TRBD1 as the D gene, but with no DNA this cannot be confirmed. The germline V gene has CDR1 SGDLS and CDR2 YYNGEE. CDR3 length: 14 amino acids. CDR3 in amino acids: CASSVAPRVNEQFF. Together with reference TRBV9 and TRBJ2-1, the CDR3 gives the full variable domain: DSGVTQTPKHLITATGQRVTLRCSPRSGDLSVYWYQQSLDQGLQFLIQYYNGEERAKGNILERFSAQQFPDLHSELNLSSLELGDSALYFCASSVAPRVNEQFFGPGTRLTVL.

The chain carries TRBV4-3 and TRBJ2-7. The CDR3 is made up of 14 amino acids. Germline V lookup: CDR1 LGHNA, CDR2 YSLEER. CDR3: CASSQDNQEREQYF.

The chain combines TRBV7-6 with TRBJ1-1; TCRdb reports TRBD1, a call that lacks DNA to check it against. CDR3 size: 20 residues. Germline CDR1 SGHVS, CDR2 FNYEAQ. CDR3 protein: CASSLGPRVPTGTPNTEAFF.

V and J are TRBV4-1 and TRBJ2-4; with no DNA, the TCRdb D assignment of TRBD2 cannot be verified. Germline V CDR1 and CDR2: MGHRA, YSYEKL. The CDR3 is 18 residues long. The CDR3 loop reads CASSQGLAGGLAKNIQYF.

The chain carries TRBV12-3 or TRBV12-4 and TRBJ2-1; TCRdb's D call, TRBD1, is unchecked because there is no DNA. CDR3 size: 15 residues. CDR3 amino acids: CASRGTESSYNEQFF.

The chain recombines TRBV29-1 with TRBJ2-1; the TCRdb call, TRBD2, lacks DNA for checking. The CDR3 totals 14 residues. Germline assignment: CDR1 SQVTM and CDR2 ANQGSEA. This CDR3 is CSGTRGLAYNEQFF.

The chain employs TRBV4-2 and TRBJ1-3. The CDR3 is made up of 16 amino acids. Germline V gene sequence: CDR1 LGHNA, CDR2 YNFKEQ. The chain's CDR3 is CASSQVHGSSGNTIYF.

The V call is TRBV18, the J call TRBJ2-5. Germline loops: CDR1 KGHSH, CDR2 LQKENI. This CDR3 is 13 amino acids long. The CDR3 sequence is CASSPSTQETQYF.

V gene TRBV20-1 combines with J gene TRBJ2-1. This CDR3 is built from 12 residues. Per the germline V gene, CDR1 is DFQATT and CDR2 is SNEGSKA (reference sequence). The CDR3 reads CSARAPPNEQFF.

This CDR3 is CASSYSGYQENTIYF. This chain connects TRBV6-5 to TRBJ1-3. Germline V gene lookup returns CDR1 MNHEY and CDR2 SVGAGI. The CDR3 contains 15 residues.

The chain links TRBV5-1 to TRBJ2-3. Per germline, CDR1 SGHRS and CDR2 YFSETQ. The CDR3 runs 13 residues. CDR3 residues: CASRVESPDTQYF.

The chain joins TRBV18 to TRBJ2-7; absent DNA, TCRdb's TRBD1 call cannot be checked. CDR1 is KGHSH and CDR2 is LQKENI in the germline V gene. The CDR3 extends over 13 amino acids. CDR3 residues: CASSPETGRSQYF. The full variable domain, completed using reference TRBV18 and TRBJ2-7, is NAGVMQNPRHLVRRRGQEARLRCSPMKGHSHVYWYRQLPEEGLKFMVYLQKENIIDESGMPKERFSAEFPKEGPSILRIQQVVRGDSAAYFCASSPETGRSQYFGPGTRLTVT.

This sequence joins TRBV5-1 and TRBJ2-5; TCRdb calls TRBD1, which cannot be checked without DNA. Germline assignment: CDR1 SGHRS and CDR2 YFSETQ. This CDR3 region has 14 residues. The CDR3: CASSLEGGKETQYF.

The V call is TRBV6-2 or TRBV6-3, the J call TRBJ2-5. Germline V gene lookup returns CDR1 MNHEY and CDR2 SVGEGT. This CDR3 region has 16 residues. CDR3 loop: CASSYYSVGDQETQYF.

The V call is TRBV7-9, the J call TRBJ1-1. The CDR3 covers 14 residues. CDR1 SEHNR and CDR2 FQNEAQ come from the germline V gene (reference sequence). The CDR3 here is CASSLAGARTEAFF.

The rearrangement uses TRBV4-2 and TRBJ2-2; the D gene TCRdb calls, TRBD2, cannot be checked with no DNA. CDR1 is LGHNA, CDR2 YNFKEQ, per germline. The length of the CDR3 is 20 residues. The CDR3 loop is CASSQDPPGLAGGPTGELFF.

This rearrangement joins TRBV7-2 to TRBJ2-6; TCRdb returns TRBD1, unconfirmable since there is no DNA. CDR1 and CDR2 (germline): SGHTA, FQGNSA. This CDR3 spans 17 amino acids. CDR3 in amino acids: CASSYAGRISGANVLTF. The full variable domain, its missing parts supplied by reference TRBV7-2 and TRBJ2-6, is GAGVSQSPSNKVTEKGKDVELRCDPISGHTALYWYRQSLGQGLEFLIYFQGNSAPDKSGLPSDRFSAERTGGSVSTLTIQRTQQEDSAVYLCASSYAGRISGANVLTFGAGSRLTVL.

V usage is TRBV28 and J usage is TRBJ2-2. From germline, CDR1 is MDHEN and CDR2 SYDVKM. The CDR3 has 13 amino acids. CDR3 sequence reads: CASSLMDTGELFF.

This chain links TRBV5-4 with TRBJ2-3. Germline-derived CDR1 and CDR2 are SGHNT and YYREEE (reference sequence). The CDR3 totals 15 residues. The CDR3 sequence: CASMLGFESTDTQYF. The full variable domain, its missing parts supplied by reference TRBV5-4 and TRBJ2-3, is ETGVTQSPTHLIKTRGQQVTLRCSSQSGHNTVSWYQQALGQGPQFIFQYYREEENGRGNFPPRFSGLQFPNYSSELNVNALELDDSALYLCASMLGFESTDTQYFGPGTRLTVL.

This sequence joins TRBV20-1 and TRBJ2-3; TCRdb picks TRBD2, but there is no DNA to check that call. Germline loops: CDR1 DFQATT, CDR2 SNEGSKA (reference sequence). The CDR3 totals 15 residues. The chain's CDR3 is CSARASRGGQDTQYF.

The rearrangement uses TRBV4-1 and TRBJ2-1; TCRdb's D call, TRBD2, is unchecked because there is no DNA. CDR1 and CDR2 (germline): MGHRA, YSYEKL. The CDR3 spans 16 residues. The CDR3 loop reads CASSQDGAGGRNEQFF.

The J gene is TRBJ2-1, the V gene TRBV6-2 or TRBV6-3; the TCRdb D gene call, TRBD2, has no DNA to confirm it. This CDR3 spans 14 amino acids. Germline V gene data show CDR1 as MNHEY and CDR2 as SVGEGT. CDR3 amino acids: CASRAGVSYNEQFF.